Listed below are T cell receptor beta chains from one sample, sequenced in a study of blood T cell repertoires in COVID-19. Profiling relied on immunoSEQ multiplex PCR, and the TCRdb table lists in-frame clones only, not all of them. The sample has a few hundred thousand clones; more than 70% are singletons. The sequencing sample was made of PBMCs or T cells enriched from blood (not recorded which). These receptor sequences come from a woman in her 40s with acute COVID-19. Each CDR3 is given with its conserved first and last residue. D genes are given only for firm matches. Rows give clone size only sometimes, using once, few, many, or a class for an expanded clone.

d_call j_call clone_size v_call cdr3_aa cdr3_nt
TRBD1 TRBJ2-7 . TRBV9 CASSVAGTGFYEQYF TGTGCCAGCAGCGTAGCGGGGACAGGATTCTACGAGCAGTACTTC
. TRBJ2-5 . TRBV18 CASSPRLGEGLGETQYF TGTGCCAGCTCACCACGGTTGGGTGAGGGCCTAGGGGAGACCCAGTACTTC
TRBD2 TRBJ2-1 . TRBV24-1 CATSDSFGTSDNEQFF TGTGCCACCAGTGACTCCTTCGGGACTAGCGACAATGAGCAGTTCTTC
TRBD1 TRBJ1-2 . TRBV18 CASSPPKSTGNNYGYTF TGTGCCAGCTCACCACCGAAGTCGACAGGGAATAACTATGGCTACACCTTC
TRBD1 TRBJ2-7 . TRBV4-1 CASSLTGGRYEQYF TGCGCCAGCAGCCTGACAGGGGGCCGGTACGAGCAGTACTTC
. TRBJ1-3 . TRBV15 CATATGAASGNTIYF TGTGCCACCGCGACGGGAGCTGCCTCTGGAAACACCATATATTTT
. TRBJ2-5 . TRBV15 CATSRDLGGTQYF TGTGCCACCAGCAGGGACCTGGGGGGGACCCAGTACTTC
. TRBJ1-4 . TRBV30 CAWSLNEKLFF TGTGCCTGGAGTCTTAATGAAAAACTGTTTTTT
TRBD2 TRBJ2-2 . TRBV29-1 CSVTGTSPTGELFF TGCAGCGTGACCGGGACTAGTCCGACCGGGGAGCTGTTTTTT
TRBD2 TRBJ2-1 . TRBV9 CASSATGTRVSVEQFF TGTGCCAGCAGCGCCACCGGGACTAGGGTGAGTGTTGAGCAGTTCTTC
TRBD2 TRBJ2-3 once TRBV9 CASSVGTSGHTDTQYF TGTGCCAGCAGCGTAGGGACTAGCGGACACACAGATACGCAGTATTTT
TRBD2 TRBJ2-3 . TRBV7-2 CASSTRLAGADTQYF TGTGCCAGCAGCACAAGACTAGCGGGAGCAGATACGCAGTATTTT
. TRBJ1-1 . TRBV10-3 CAISEWDKMNTEAFF TGTGCCATCAGTGAGTGGGACAAGATGAACACTGAAGCTTTCTTT
. TRBJ1-2 . TRBV25-1 CASSELGSSDYGYTF TGTGCCAGCAGTGAATTGGGGAGCTCTGACTATGGCTACACCTTC
TRBD1 TRBJ2-5 . TRBV3-1/TRBV3-2 CASSYRTGGTETQYF TGTGCCAGCAGCTACCGGACAGGGGGCACGGAGACCCAGTACTTC
. TRBJ1-2 once TRBV7-9 CASSSIGVGYTF TGTGCCAGCAGCTCGATCGGAGTAGGCTACACCTTC
. TRBJ1-6 once TRBV5-4 CASSLTDSPLHF TGTGCCAGCAGCTTGACAGATTCACCCCTCCACTTT
TRBD1 TRBJ1-4 . TRBV28 CASSPPGQGAANEKLFF TGTGCCAGCAGTCCCCCCGGACAGGGGGCGGCTAATGAAAAACTGTTTTTT
TRBD1 TRBJ2-1 . TRBV3-1/TRBV3-2 CASSTGTVYNEQFF TGTGCCAGCAGCACCGGGACAGTTTACAATGAGCAGTTCTTC
TRBD1 TRBJ1-1 once TRBV18 CASSRWTGDEAFF TGTGCCAGCTCACGCTGGACAGGCGATGAAGCTTTCTTT
. TRBJ1-2 . TRBV27 CASSPGRDLKGYTF TGTGCCAGCAGTCCGGGACGGGACTTGAAGGGCTACACCTTC
. TRBJ1-6 . TRBV5-1 CASSIQDSGNSPLHF TGCGCCAGCAGCATACAAGACAGTGGAAACTCACCCCTCCACTTT
. TRBJ2-3 . TRBV14 CASSQVVGTNTQYF TGTGCCAGCAGCCAAGTGGTCGGGACAAATACGCAGTATTTT
TRBD1 TRBJ2-5 . TRBV28 CASSLGTEETQYF TGTGCCAGCAGTTTAGGGACAGAAGAGACCCAGTACTTC
. TRBJ2-5 . TRBV20-1 CSAKPGETQYF TGCAGTGCTAAACCGGGGGAGACCCAGTACTTC
. TRBJ1-1 once TRBV30 CAWSLARGLEAFF TGTGCCTGGAGTCTGGCCAGGGGTCTTGAAGCTTTCTTT
TRBD1 TRBJ1-3 few TRBV19 CASSHGQGRNTIYF TGTGCCAGTAGCCATGGACAGGGTAGAAACACCATATATTTT
TRBD2 TRBJ2-3 . TRBV5-8 CASPRLAGVSDTQYF TGTGCCAGCCCCCGACTAGCGGGAGTATCAGATACGCAGTATTTT
TRBD2 TRBJ2-1 . TRBV10-1 CASSERSEWLAGPHEQFF TGCGCCAGCAGTGAACGATCAGAGTGGCTAGCGGGCCCCCATGAGCAGTTCTTC
TRBD2 TRBJ2-2 few TRBV7-2 CASSLWVAGVNTGELFF TGTGCCAGCAGCTTGTGGGTAGCGGGAGTTAACACCGGGGAGCTGTTTTTT
TRBD1 TRBJ2-7 . TRBV5-6 CASSFPGTGVRYEQYF TGTGCCAGCAGCTTCCCCGGGACAGGGGTTCGCTACGAGCAGTACTTC
. TRBJ1-4 . TRBV13 CASSLGNAGSEKLFF TGTGCCAGCAGCTTAGGGAACGCCGGGAGTGAAAAACTGTTTTTT
TRBD2 TRBJ2-1 . TRBV19 CASSIRAGRASYNEQFF TGTGCCAGTAGTATTCGGGCCGGGAGGGCCTCATACAATGAGCAGTTCTTC
. TRBJ1-2 . TRBV4-2 CASSQNGPGVYGYTF TGTGCCAGCAGCCAAAACGGCCCGGGTGTCTATGGCTACACCTTC
. TRBJ2-5 . TRBV15 CATSPHEGSEQETQYF TGTGCCACCAGCCCTCATGAGGGCAGCGAACAAGAGACCCAGTACTTC
. TRBJ1-1 few TRBV28 CATDGAGANTEAFF TGTGCCACCGATGGGGCAGGGGCGAACACTGAAGCTTTCTTT
TRBD2 TRBJ2-7 . TRBV9 CASSSARLAGTGEQYF TGTGCCAGCAGCTCCGCACGACTAGCGGGTACCGGAGAGCAGTACTTC
. TRBJ1-1 . TRBV7-2 CASRPNSTPMNTEAFF TGTGCCAGCAGGCCTAACAGTACCCCTATGAACACTGAAGCTTTCTTT
TRBD1 TRBJ2-7 . TRBV10-3 CAISATGDIYEQYF TGTGCCATCAGTGCGACAGGGGATATCTACGAGCAGTACTTC
. TRBJ2-2 . TRBV6-5 CASTVAWVTGELFF TGTGCCAGCACGGTAGCTTGGGTCACCGGGGAGCTGTTTTTT
. TRBJ2-4 . TRBV2 CASETSAKNIQYF TGTGCCAGCGAAACTAGCGCCAAAAACATTCAGTACTTC
. TRBJ1-1 . TRBV27 CASSPRGPYTEAFF TGTGCCAGCAGCCCCAGGGGTCCCTACACTGAAGCTTTCTTT
. TRBJ1-6 once TRBV4-1 CASSQGQPNSPLHF TGCGCCAGCAGCCAAGGACAGCCAAATTCACCCCTCCACTTT
TRBD2 TRBJ2-1 . TRBV3-1/TRBV3-2 CASSQEIPTSGSYNEQFF TGTGCCAGCAGCCAAGAAATCCCGACTAGCGGATCCTACAATGAGCAGTTCTTC
. TRBJ1-1 . TRBV18 CASSVLRPSQVRYFEAFF TGTGCCAGCTCGGTTCTGCGACCGTCCCAGGTCCGATACTTTGAAGCTTTCTTT
TRBD1 TRBJ2-1 . TRBV2 CASSLTPGGVLMSYNEQFF TGTGCCAGCAGCCTTACGCCAGGGGGCGTCTTAATGTCCTACAATGAGCAGTTCTTC
. TRBJ1-2 . TRBV30 CAWSAVGGVGYTF TGTGCCTGGAGTGCCGTGGGGGGAGTCGGCTACACCTTC
TRBD2 TRBJ2-1 . TRBV7-2 CASSLWAGGQNEQFF TGTGCCAGCAGCTTATGGGCGGGAGGGCAGAATGAGCAGTTCTTC
TRBD1 TRBJ1-2 once TRBV5-6 CASSKWTGLNYGYTF TGTGCCAGCAGCAAGTGGACAGGGTTGAACTATGGCTACACCTTC
. TRBJ1-2 . TRBV27 CASSLSPQGSYGYTF TGTGCCAGCAGTTTATCCCCACAGGGTTCCTATGGCTACACCTTC
. TRBJ1-2 . TRBV24-1 CATSPGTMGYGYTF TGTGCCACCAGTCCAGGGACTATGGGCTATGGCTACACCTTC
. TRBJ1-3 few TRBV5-6 CASSPGRVPGNTIYF TGTGCCAGCAGCCCCGGCAGGGTCCCTGGAAACACCATATATTTT
. TRBJ2-6 . TRBV21-1 CASSPGQGATGANVLTF TGTGCCAGCAGCCCGGGACAGGGGGCGACTGGGGCCAACGTCCTGACTTTC
. TRBJ1-1 . TRBV14 CASSVAGITEAFF TGTGCCAGCAGTGTGGCAGGGATTACTGAAGCTTTCTTT
TRBD2 TRBJ2-1 . TRBV19 CASSILGLAGEGEQFF TGTGCCAGTAGTATTCTAGGACTAGCGGGAGAAGGTGAGCAGTTCTTC